The clone carrying this TCR beta chain was observed many times. As handled by the study authors: Amplification of reference gene primers provided the estimated nucleated cell counts. Repertoires were generated with immunoSEQ multiplex PCR, while TCRdb's copy carries only in-frame clones and drops some. From that table come the V and J calls and clone size; the DNA was used to work out D and trimming. Altogether roughly 250,000 clones are present, more than 75% being singletons, with the ten largest covering around 12%. These data originate in a study of blood T cell repertoires in COVID-19. Study-wide background: COVID-19 samples, acute and convalescent, were from the United States, Italy and Spain. Sources were T cells, B-cell-depleted T cells, or PBMCs; the material itself was cDNA or gDNA.

The CDR3 loop spans 16 amino acids. V was pared by 3 bases and J by 2 bases, with 17 bases between. The V gene's germline CDR1 is MNHEY and CDR2 SMNVEV (reference sequence). The receptor was derived from a woman aged 60-70 years with active or convalescent COVID-19. Sequenced sample: peripheral blood. The V gene is TRBV27, the J gene TRBJ2-7; D may be TRBD1 (5 bases). The CDR3 sequence: CASSFRGLDNPYEQYF. CDR3 in DNA: TGTGCCAGCAGTTTTAGGGGTTTGGACAATCCCTACGAGCAGTACTTC.